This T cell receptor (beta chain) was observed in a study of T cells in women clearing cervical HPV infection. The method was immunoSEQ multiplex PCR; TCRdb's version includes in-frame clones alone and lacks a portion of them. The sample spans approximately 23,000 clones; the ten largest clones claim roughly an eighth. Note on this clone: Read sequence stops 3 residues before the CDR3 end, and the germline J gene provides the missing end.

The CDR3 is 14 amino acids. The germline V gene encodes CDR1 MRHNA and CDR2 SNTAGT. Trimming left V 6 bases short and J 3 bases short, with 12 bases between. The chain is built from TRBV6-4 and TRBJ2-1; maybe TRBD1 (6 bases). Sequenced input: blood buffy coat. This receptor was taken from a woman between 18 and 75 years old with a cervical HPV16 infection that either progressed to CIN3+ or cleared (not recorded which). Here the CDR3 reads CASSTGTNYNEQFF. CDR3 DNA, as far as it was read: TGTGCCAGCAGCACCGGGACAAACTACAATGAG.